This TCR beta chain was identified in a study of early T cells in non-severe SARS-CoV-2 infection. For the study at large: Whole-blood bulk RNA, unsorted, was sequenced, and chains were unpaired. Regarding the study as a whole: Anti-spike CD8 specificities were favored by VDJdb matching, whose results missed private and CD4 specificities.

For this clonotype: Its antigen is still unknown.

In the library, individual cDNA molecules carried attached unique molecular identifiers. TCRdb itself ran the 5' RACE reads through MiXCR, one entry per CDR3 protein. The table shows fewer than 35,000 distinct CDR3 sequences, with more than 5% occurring only once. Germline CDR1 is SGHNT and CDR2 is YYREEE (reference sequence). The J segment lost 0 bases and the V segment lost 3 bases, leaving 8 bases of the junction unmatched. The CDR3 is made up of 16 amino acids. The receptor was derived from an adult who was a healthcare worker with PCR-confirmed SARS-CoV-2 infection or an uninfected control (not recorded which). The specimen was whole blood. This sequence joins TRBV5-4 and TRBJ2-7; TRBD2 agrees at 8 bases. The CDR3 DNA sequence: TGTGCCAGCAGCTCTCCTACTAGCGGAGTCTCCTACGAGCAGTACTTC. This translates into CASSSPTSGVSYEQYF.